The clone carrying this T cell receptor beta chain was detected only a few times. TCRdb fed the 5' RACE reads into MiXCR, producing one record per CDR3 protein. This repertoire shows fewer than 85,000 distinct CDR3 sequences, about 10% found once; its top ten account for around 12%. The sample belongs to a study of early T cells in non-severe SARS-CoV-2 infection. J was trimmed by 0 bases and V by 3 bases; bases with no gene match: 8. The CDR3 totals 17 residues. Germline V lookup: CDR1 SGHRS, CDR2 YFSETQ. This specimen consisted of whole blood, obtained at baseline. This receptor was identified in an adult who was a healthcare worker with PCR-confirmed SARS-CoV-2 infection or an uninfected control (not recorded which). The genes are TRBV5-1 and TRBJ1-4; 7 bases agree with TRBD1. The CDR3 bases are TGCGCCAGCAGCTATCTACAGGGGCCCGCAACTAATGAAAAACTGTTTTTT. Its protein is CASSYLQGPATNEKLFF.